The 20 T cell receptor beta chains given below trace back to one sample, sequenced in a study of shared clonotypes between healthy human individuals. Produced via immunoSEQ multiplex PCR; TCRdb's table is partial and in-frame only. The profile shows about 1.5 million clones, around 95% of them singletons. Specimen: naive CD4+ T cells sorted from blood. Indicated subset: CD45RA+ positively selected. These receptors were taken from a man in his thirties or forties in good health.

The chain combines TRBV7-2 with TRBJ2-7; 9 nucleotides line up with TRBD2. V gave up 2 bases and J gave up 2 bases; unmatched junction bases: 7. The length of the CDR3 is 16 residues. CDR1 and CDR2 (germline): SGHTA, FQGNSA. The CDR3 DNA follows: TGTGCCAGCAGCTTAATGGGCGGGAGGGCCCCCTACGAGCAGTACTTC. Translated, it gives CASSLMGGRAPYEQYF.

This sequence joins TRBV21-1 and TRBJ2-7; whether TRBD2, the table's D call, matches the DNA was not checked. TRBV21-1 is reported as a pseudogene. The CDR3 runs to 19 residues. DNA of the CDR3: TGTGCCAGCAGCAAAAAAATACAAAAAACTAGCGGGAAGCCCTACGAGCAGTACTTC. Protein sequence: CASSKKIQKTSGKPYEQYF.

The chain joins TRBV30 to TRBJ1-2, with a tentative D call TRBD1 (5 bases). V gave up 2 bases and J gave up 0 bases, with 10 bases separating them. The germline CDR1 and CDR2 sequences are GTSNPN and SVGIG (reference sequence). This CDR3 has 14 amino acids. CDR3 DNA: TGTGCCTGGAGTCGGCAGGGAGCTAACTATGGCTACACCTTC. Its translation is CAWSRQGANYGYTF. The full variable domain, its missing parts supplied by reference TRBV30 and TRBJ1-2, is SQTIHQWPATLVQPVGSPLSLECTVEGTSNPNLYWYRQAAGRGLQLLFYSVGIGQISSEVPQNLSASRPQDRQFILSSKKLLLSDSGFYLCAWSRQGANYGYTFGSGTRLTVV.

The chain recombines TRBV29-1 with TRBJ1-2; D not certain. Germline V gene sequence: CDR1 SQVTM, CDR2 ANQGSEA. This CDR3 has 15 amino acids. V lost 3 bases and J 2 bases, leaving 16 bases between the germline ends. CDR3 region: CSVDAVGGSNYGYTF. CDR3 nucleotides: TGCAGCGTTGATGCGGTAGGCGGCTCCAACTATGGCTACACCTTC. The full variable domain, rest sourced from reference TRBV29-1 and TRBJ1-2, is SAVISQKPSRDICQRGTSLTIQCQVDSQVTMMFWYRQQPGQSLTLIATANQGSEATYESGFVIDKFPISRPNLTFSTLTVSNMSPEDSSIYLCSVDAVGGSNYGYTFGSGTRLTVV.

CDR3 region: CASSLVDREDTQYF. As DNA, the CDR3 is TGTGCCAGCAGCTTGGTCGACAGGGAAGATACGCAGTATTTT. The chain has TRBV5-8 and TRBJ2-3, with 7 bases that match TRBD1. The trim removed 0 bases at V and 5 bases at J, leaving 3 bases unmatched. The V gene's germline CDR1 is SGHTS and CDR2 YDEGEE. The CDR3 totals 14 residues.

The chain employs TRBV6-6 and TRBJ2-3; D remains unclear. Germline V lookup: CDR1 MNHNY, CDR2 SVGAGI (reference sequence). V gave up 5 bases and J gave up 6 bases, with 9 bases separating them. This CDR3 region has 12 residues. Written as DNA, the CDR3 is TGTGCCAGCAGTGGTGTGGCGGATACGCAGTATTTT. This encodes CASSGVADTQYF.

The chain is built from TRBV7-9 and TRBJ2-1, with D perhaps matching TRBD1 (5 bases). V gave up 5 bases and J gave up 9 bases, with 26 bases separating them. The CDR3 has 17 amino acids. Germline values: CDR1 SEHNR, CDR2 FQNEAQ (reference sequence). The CDR3 loop reads CASSHLVQGVAGREQFF. The CDR3 DNA follows: TGTGCCAGCAGCCACCTCGTTCAGGGTGTGGCAGGGCGTGAGCAGTTCTTC.

The V and J genes are TRBV2 and TRBJ1-2, with unresolved D. CDR1 and CDR2 (germline): SNHLY, FYNNEI. The CDR3 covers 15 residues. V lost 4 bases and J 1 base, leaving 13 bases between the germline ends. The CDR3 sequence: CASSVNRLLNYGYTF. The CDR3 region has the DNA TGTGCCAGCAGTGTAAATCGGCTACTTAACTATGGCTACACCTTC.

V and J are TRBV4-1 and TRBJ1-2; D is possibly TRBD1 (5 bases). The germline CDR1 and CDR2 sequences are MGHRA and YSYEKL. The CDR3 is 16 residues long. V lost 2 bases and J lost 8, with 21 bases in between. The CDR3 loop is CASSQFVQGTVEGYTF. CDR3 DNA sequence: TGCGCCAGCAGCCAATTCGTCCAGGGCACGGTCGAAGGCTACACCTTC.

V and J are TRBV28 and TRBJ1-2; D not certain. The length of the CDR3 is 14 residues. From germline, CDR1 is MDHEN and CDR2 SYDVKM. Trimming cost V 8 bases and J 2 bases, with 15 bases left between them. For the CDR3, the DNA is TGTGCCAGCGTCCTGGGAGGGAACAACTATGGCTACACCTTC. Translating it yields CASVLGGNNYGYTF.

The V and J genes are TRBV7-2 and TRBJ2-7, with D possibly TRBD2 on 6 matching bases. Germline V gene data show CDR1 as SGHTA and CDR2 as FQGNSA. Trimming removed 3 bases at V and 0 bases at J, with 12 bases between. The CDR3 is 15 residues long. The CDR3 spells CASSFRDFPSYEQYF. CDR3 coding DNA: TGTGCCAGCAGCTTCCGGGACTTTCCCTCCTACGAGCAGTACTTC.

The V and J genes are TRBV29-1 and TRBJ2-5, with 7 bases aligning to TRBD2. Germline V gives CDR1 SQVTM, CDR2 ANQGSEA. The CDR3 covers 14 residues. J gave up 2 bases and V 5 bases, and 8 bases lay outside the gene matches. CDR3 DNA: TGCAGCGTTTACCGGGACTACCTACAAGAGACCCAGTACTTC. Its translation: CSVYRDYLQETQYF.

The genes are TRBV14 and TRBJ1-4; D is possibly TRBD1 (5 bases). Trimming pared 2 bases from V and 4 bases from J, leaving 11 bases between. Germline lookup yields CDR1 SGHDN and CDR2 FVKESK. This CDR3 has 15 residues. CDR3 loop: CASSQSRGINEKLFF. The CDR3 coding sequence is TGTGCCAGCAGCCAAAGTCGGGGGATTAATGAAAAACTGTTTTTT.

This clone was seen a single time. V and J are TRBV28 and TRBJ2-7, with 8 bases identical to TRBD1. The V gene end was trimmed by 6 bases and the J gene end by 7 bases; junction bases not matched to a gene: 8. There are 13 residues in the CDR3. Germline CDR1 MDHEN, CDR2 SYDVKM. Written as DNA, the CDR3 is TGTGCCAGCAGCCCCCAGGGGGCGCCTGAGCAGTACTTC. Its protein is CASSPQGAPEQYF.

J is TRBJ2-4 and V is TRBV29-1; D not certain. This CDR3 is 12 amino acids long. Trimming stripped 2 bases from V and 4 bases from J, with 6 bases between. Germline lookup yields CDR1 SQVTM and CDR2 ANQGSEA. The CDR3 DNA reads as TGCAGCGTTGAAAGGCAGAAAAACATTCAGTACTTC. Translating gives CSVERQKNIQYF.

The V call is TRBV28, the J call TRBJ2-3, with 12 bases fitting TRBD2. V trimming: 7 bases; J trimming: 5 bases; junction bases outside the gene matches: 19. This CDR3 contains 19 residues. Per the germline V gene, CDR1 is MDHEN and CDR2 is SYDVKM. The CDR3 region has the DNA TGTGCCAGCACCCCACCCCTAGCGGGAGGGCCAGGGACCGTAGATACGCAGTATTTT. Amino acid sequence: CASTPPLAGGPGTVDTQYF.

V is TRBV28 and J is TRBJ2-3; D is unresolved. The germline gives CDR1 MDHEN, CDR2 SYDVKM. V gave up 3 bases and J gave up 1 base, with 11 bases separating them. The CDR3 is 15 amino acids. CDR3: CASSLYGDGTDTQYF. The CDR3 DNA reads TGTGCCAGCAGTTTGTATGGAGACGGCACAGATACGCAGTATTTT.

The chain has TRBV27 and TRBJ2-1; D is perhaps TRBD1 or TRBD2 (6 bases each). Germline V CDR1 and CDR2: MNHEY, SMNVEV (reference sequence). The CDR3 consists of 13 residues. Trimming removed 5 bases at V and 9 bases at J, with 14 bases between. The CDR3 coding sequence is TGTGCCAGCAGTGCTCTCAGGGGAGGTGAGCAGTTCTTC. Protein: CASSALRGGEQFF.

V is TRBV5-1 and J is TRBJ2-3; D perhaps matches TRBD2 (5 bases). The germline gives CDR1 SGHRS, CDR2 YFSETQ. Trimming took 4 bases from V and 7 from J, leaving 16 bases between them. The CDR3 sequence is 14 residues long. CDR3 protein: CASSQGLPSNTQYF. CDR3 DNA: TGCGCCAGCAGCCAAGGACTCCCCTCGAATACGCAGTATTTT. The entire variable domain, with the rest obtained from reference TRBV5-1 and TRBJ2-3, is as follows: KAGVTQTPRYLIKTRGQQVTLSCSPISGHRSVSWYQQTPGQGLQFLFEYFSETQRNKGNFPGRFSGRQFSNSRSEMNVSTLELGDSALYLCASSQGLPSNTQYFGPGTRLTVL.

The chain combines TRBV4-2 with TRBJ2-5, with 7 bases aligning to TRBD2. Germline V lookup: CDR1 LGHNA, CDR2 YNFKEQ. CDR3 size: 16 residues. The V segment lost 4 bases and the J segment 3 bases; nucleotides outside the gene matches: 11. The CDR3 reads CASSRAFGGMEETQYF. As DNA, the CDR3 is TGTGCCAGCAGCCGGGCCTTCGGGGGGATGGAAGAGACCCAGTACTTC.